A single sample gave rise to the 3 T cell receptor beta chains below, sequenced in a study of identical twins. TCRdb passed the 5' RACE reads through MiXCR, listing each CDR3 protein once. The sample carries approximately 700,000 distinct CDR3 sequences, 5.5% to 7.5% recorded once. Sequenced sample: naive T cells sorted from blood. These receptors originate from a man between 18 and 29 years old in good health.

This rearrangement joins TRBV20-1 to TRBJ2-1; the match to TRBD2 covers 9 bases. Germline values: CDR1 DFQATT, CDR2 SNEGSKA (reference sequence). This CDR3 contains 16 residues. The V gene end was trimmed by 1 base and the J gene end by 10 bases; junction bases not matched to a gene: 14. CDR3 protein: CSARAPGLAKIAEQFF. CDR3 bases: TGCAGTGCTAGAGCGCCGGGACTAGCCAAAATAGCGGAGCAGTTCTTC.

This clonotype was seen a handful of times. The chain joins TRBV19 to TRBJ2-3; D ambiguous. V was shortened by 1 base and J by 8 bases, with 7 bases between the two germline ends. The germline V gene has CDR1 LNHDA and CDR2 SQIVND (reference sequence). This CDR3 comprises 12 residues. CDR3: CASSIGDSTQYF. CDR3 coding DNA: TGTGCCAGTAGTATAGGTGACTCTACGCAGTATTTT.

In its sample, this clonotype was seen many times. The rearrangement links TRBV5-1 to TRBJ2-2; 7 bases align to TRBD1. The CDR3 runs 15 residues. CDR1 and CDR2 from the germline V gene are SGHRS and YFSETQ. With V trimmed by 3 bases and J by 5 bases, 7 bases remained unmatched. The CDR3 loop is CASSSGQAITGELFF. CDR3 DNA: TGCGCCAGCAGCTCCGGACAGGCCATAACCGGGGAGCTGTTTTTT.